This TCR beta chain is from a study of identical twins. General observations from the study: Sequences that were beta out-of-frame showed weaker excess twin sharing. Partly confounded zero-insertion analyses could result from invariant MAIT and iNKT cells.

Unique molecular identifiers were in the cDNA, with template-switch universal primer binding. Via MiXCR, TCRdb re-called the 5' RACE reads, giving one row per CDR3 protein. The table includes a few hundred thousand distinct CDR3 sequences, more than 9% detected once. This clonotype turned up a few times. Its antigen is undetermined. The junction does not match germline at one end; this may be a read error. This sample also appeared in a second study, on yellow fever vaccine responses in identical twins.

This clonotype was obtained from a woman younger than 35 in good health. Sequencing input: PBMCs.

CDR3 bases: TGTGCCAGCAGTTCGGACTCCCACAATGAGCAGTTCTTC. It specifies CASSSDSHNEQFF. This chain links TRBV6-2 or TRBV6-3 with TRBJ2-1, with TRBD2 as a possible D gene (5 bases). The CDR3 has 13 amino acids. Germline CDR1 reads MNHEY; CDR2 reads SVGEGT.